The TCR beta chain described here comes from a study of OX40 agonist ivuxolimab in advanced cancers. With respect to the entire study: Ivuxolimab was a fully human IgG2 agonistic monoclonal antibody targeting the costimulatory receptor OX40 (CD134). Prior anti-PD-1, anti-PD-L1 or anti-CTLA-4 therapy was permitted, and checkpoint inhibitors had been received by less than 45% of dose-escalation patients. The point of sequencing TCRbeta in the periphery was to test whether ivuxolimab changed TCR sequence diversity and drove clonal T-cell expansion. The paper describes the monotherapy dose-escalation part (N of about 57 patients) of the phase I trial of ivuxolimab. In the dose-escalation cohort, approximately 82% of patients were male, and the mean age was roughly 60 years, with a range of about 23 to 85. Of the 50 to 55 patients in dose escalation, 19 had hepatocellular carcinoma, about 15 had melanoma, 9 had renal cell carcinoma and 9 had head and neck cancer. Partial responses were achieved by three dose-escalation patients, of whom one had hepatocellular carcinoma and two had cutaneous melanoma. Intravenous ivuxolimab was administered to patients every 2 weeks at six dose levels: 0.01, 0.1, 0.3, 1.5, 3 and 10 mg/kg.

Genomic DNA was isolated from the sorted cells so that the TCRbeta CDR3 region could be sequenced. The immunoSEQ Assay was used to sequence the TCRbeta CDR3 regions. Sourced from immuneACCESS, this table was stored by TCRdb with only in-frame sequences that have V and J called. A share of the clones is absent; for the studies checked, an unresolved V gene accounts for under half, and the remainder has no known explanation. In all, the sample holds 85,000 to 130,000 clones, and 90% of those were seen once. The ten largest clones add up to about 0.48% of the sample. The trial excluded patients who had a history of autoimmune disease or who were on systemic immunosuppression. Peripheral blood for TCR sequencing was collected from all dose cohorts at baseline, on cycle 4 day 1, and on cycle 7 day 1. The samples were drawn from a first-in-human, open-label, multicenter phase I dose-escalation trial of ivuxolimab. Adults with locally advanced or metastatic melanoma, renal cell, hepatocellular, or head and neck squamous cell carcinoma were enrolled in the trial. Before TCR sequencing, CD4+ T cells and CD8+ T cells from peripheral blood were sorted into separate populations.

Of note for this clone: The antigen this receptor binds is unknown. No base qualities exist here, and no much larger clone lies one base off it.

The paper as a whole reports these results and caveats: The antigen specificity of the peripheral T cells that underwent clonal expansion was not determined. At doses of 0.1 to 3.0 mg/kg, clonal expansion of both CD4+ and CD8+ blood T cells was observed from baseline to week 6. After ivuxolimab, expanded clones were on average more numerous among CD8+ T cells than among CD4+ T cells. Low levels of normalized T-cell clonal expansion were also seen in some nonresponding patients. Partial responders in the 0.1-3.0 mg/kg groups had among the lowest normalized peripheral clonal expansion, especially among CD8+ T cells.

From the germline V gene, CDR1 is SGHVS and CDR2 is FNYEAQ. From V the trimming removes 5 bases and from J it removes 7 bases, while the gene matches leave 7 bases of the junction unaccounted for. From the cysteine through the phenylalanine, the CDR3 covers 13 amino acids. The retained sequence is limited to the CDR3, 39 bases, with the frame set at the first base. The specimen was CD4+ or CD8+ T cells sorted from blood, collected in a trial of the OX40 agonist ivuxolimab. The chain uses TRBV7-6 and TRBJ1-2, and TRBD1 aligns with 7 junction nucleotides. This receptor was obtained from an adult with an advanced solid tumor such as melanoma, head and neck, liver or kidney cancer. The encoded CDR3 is CASSPTGAGGYTF. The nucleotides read TGTGCCAGCAGCCCCACAGGGGCAGGTGGCTACACCTTC.